Listed here are 9 T cell receptor beta chains from one sample, sequenced in a study of human T cells and chemical hapten exposure. TCRdb reprocessed the RACE reads via MiXCR and lists one record per CDR3 protein. Here the sample spans roughly 180,000 distinct CDR3 sequences, approximately 20% being singletons. Time point specified: patch test 1, 2 weeks after DPC sensitization. The treatment is: therapeutic diphenylcyclopropenone sensitization with weekly scalp DPC. The sample was whole blood, taken in connection with sensitization to the hapten diphenylcyclopropenone (DPC). These receptors came from a woman in her forties or fifties with alopecia areata. Some clones in this sample may be carry-over from other donors' samples.

This clonotype was detected only a few times. The genes are TRBV12-3 or TRBV12-4 and TRBJ2-3, with 7 bases matching TRBD2. The CDR3 is 15 residues long. V shed 7 bases and J 5 bases; nucleotides not matched to a gene: 12. Written as DNA, the CDR3 is TGTGCCAGCACACCGGGGGGAGATGGGGAAGATACGCAGTATTTT. It is translated as CASTPGGDGEDTQYF.

The V gene is TRBV18, the J gene TRBJ2-7; 9 bases fit TRBD1. The CDR3 totals 18 residues. Germline CDR1 and CDR2: KGHSH and LQKENI. V dropped 4 bases and J dropped 1; count of bases not matched to a gene: 14. CDR3 sequence (DNA): TGTGCCAGCTCACGAGGCTCATTACAGGGGGCCCGATCCTACGAGCAGTACTTC. It translates to CASSRGSLQGARSYEQYF.

V usage is TRBV12-3 or TRBV12-4 and J usage is TRBJ1-2; perhaps TRBD1 as D (5 bases). The CDR3 runs to 14 residues. V lost 3 bases and J 2 bases, leaving 10 bases between the germline ends. The CDR3, as DNA: TGTGCCAGCAGTTTGGACCGGGGGAACTATGGCTACACCTTC. This gives the protein CASSLDRGNYGYTF.

The chain couples TRBV29-1 to TRBJ2-5; D unclear. Per the germline V gene, CDR1 is SQVTM and CDR2 is ANQGSEA. Trimming left V 0 bases short and J 4 bases short, with 6 bases between. This CDR3 region has 12 residues. CDR3 DNA sequence: TGCAGCGTTGAAGATATCCCAGAGACCCAGTACTTC. Encoded protein: CSVEDIPETQYF.

This clonotype was observed a few times. The chain recombines TRBV18 with TRBJ2-1; tentatively, D is TRBD1 (6 bases). CDR1 and CDR2 (germline): KGHSH, LQKENI. The CDR3 is 14 amino acids. Trimming cost V 5 bases and J 6 bases, with 14 bases left between them. CDR3 nucleotides: TGTGCCAGCTCAGAAATACAGGGAGCCAATGAGCAGTTCTTC. Amino acid sequence: CASSEIQGANEQFF.

This chain uses TRBV5-1 with TRBJ1-1, with D tentatively TRBD1 (6 bases). Trimming shortened V by 4 bases and J by 4 bases, and 17 bases separated the two germline ends. In germline, CDR1 is SGHRS, CDR2 YFSETQ. This CDR3 spans 15 amino acids. The DNA of the CDR3 is TGCGCCAGCAGCAGATCACAGGGTCCTAGCACTGAAGCTTTCTTT. Its translation is CASSRSQGPSTEAFF.

The gene calls are TRBV6-1 and TRBJ1-4; D gene unclear. CDR1 MNHNS and CDR2 SASEGT come from the germline V gene. The CDR3 is 15 residues long. V gave up 2 bases and J gave up 8 bases, with 15 bases separating them. CDR3 nucleotides: TGTGCCAGCAGTGAAAAAAGTGGCGTAGACGAAAAACTGTTTTTT. Residues: CASSEKSGVDEKLFF.

Of note for this clonotype: At one end, the junction sequence differs from germline, possibly due to a read error. The rearrangement joins TRBV29-1 to TRBJ1-2; D unresolved. Germline lookup yields CDR1 SQVTM and CDR2 ANQGSEA. The CDR3 runs to 13 residues. The CDR3 spells CSVELPVPYGYNF. The DNA for the CDR3 is TGCAGCGTTGAACTCCCAGTCCCCTATGGCTACAACTTC.

This clonotype was picked up a small number of times. The chain joins TRBV5-1 to TRBJ1-1; 7 bases are a match to TRBD1. V lost 4 bases and J lost 7; bases outside the gene matches: 13. This CDR3 spans 15 amino acids. CDR1 and CDR2 (germline): SGHRS, YFSETQ. The CDR3 reads CASSPLQTGSGEAFF. CDR3 DNA sequence: TGCGCCAGCAGCCCCCTACAGACAGGGTCGGGTGAAGCTTTCTTT.